The 31 T cell receptor beta chains listed next were all sequenced from one sample in a study of T-cell reconstitution after alpha-beta-depleted transplantation in children. Preparation of the TCRbeta library involved a method that used unique molecular identifiers. TCRdb used MiXCR to reprocess the PCR reads, holding one entry per CDR3 protein. The sample lists approximately 230,000 distinct CDR3 sequences, roughly a quarter occurring once. The sequencing used PBMCs, mostly from graft donor cells, collected 360 days after TCRalphabeta/CD19-depleted stem cell transplant. These receptors were obtained from a female patient aged 2-10 years who had a stem cell transplant for congenital amegakaryocytic thrombocytopenia, so the T cells may come from the graft donor.

This clonotype has more than one count but fewer than ten. The genes are TRBV9 and TRBJ1-5, with D unclear. There are 15 residues in the CDR3. In germline, CDR1 is SGDLS, CDR2 YYNGEE. V was pared by 0 bases and J by 0 bases, with 7 bases between. DNA of the CDR3: TGTGCCAGCAGCGTAGCTCCAGATAGCAATCAGCCCCAGCATTTT. Translation: CASSVAPDSNQPQHF.

This clonotype was counted only a few times. V and J are TRBV2 and TRBJ2-5; 7 bases align to TRBD2. The CDR3 consists of 14 residues. Germline lookup yields CDR1 SNHLY and CDR2 FYNNEI. J gave up 1 base and V 6 bases, and 5 bases lay outside the gene matches. CDR3 nucleotides: TGTGCCAGCAGCGTATCTAGCGGCCAAGAGACCCAGTACTTC. Its protein product is CASSVSSGQETQYF.

This clonotype showed up many times. The J gene is TRBJ1-5, the V gene TRBV4-1; no reliable D call. V was trimmed by 1 base and J by 2 bases, leaving 9 bases between them. The CDR3 runs to 15 residues. Germline loops: CDR1 MGHRA, CDR2 YSYEKL. Here the CDR3 reads CASSQGGLGNQPQHF. As DNA, the CDR3 is TGCGCCAGCAGCCAAGGGGGTTTGGGCAATCAGCCCCAGCATTTT.

The chain carries TRBV18 and TRBJ2-5; D is unclear. V shed 4 bases and J shed 6 bases, with 18 bases lying between them. CDR3 length: 15 residues. Per germline, CDR1 KGHSH and CDR2 LQKENI. The chain's CDR3 is CASSLAIKGLQTQYF. CDR3 coding DNA: TGTGCCAGCTCACTGGCCATTAAAGGGCTCCAGACCCAGTACTTC.

The chain combines TRBV9 with TRBJ2-2; TRBD1 matches at 7 bases. The V gene's germline CDR1 is SGDLS and CDR2 YYNGEE. The junction had 9 bases not matched to a gene; V was cut back by 3 bases and J by 4 bases. There are 16 residues in the CDR3. CDR3 DNA sequence: TGTGCCAGCAGCGCCGACGGGACAGTATTCACCGGGGAGCTGTTTTTT. Translated: CASSADGTVFTGELFF. Drawing the rest from reference TRBV9 and TRBJ2-2, the complete variable domain is DSGVTQTPKHLITATGQRVTLRCSPRSGDLSVYWYQQSLDQGLQFLIQYYNGEERAKGNILERFSAQQFPDLHSELNLSSLELGDSALYFCASSADGTVFTGELFFGEGSRLTVL.

The chain recombines TRBV12-3 or TRBV12-4 with TRBJ2-7; the match to TRBD2 covers 10 bases. With 3 bases clipped from V and 4 bases from J, the junction kept 9 bases outside the gene matches. This CDR3 has 16 residues. CDR3 residues: CASSFGGAGGGYEQYF. The CDR3, as DNA: TGTGCCAGCAGTTTCGGCGGAGCGGGAGGGGGGTACGAGCAGTACTTC.

This clonotype was seen only a few times. The chain uses TRBV5-1 and TRBJ1-4; 10 bases are shared with TRBD1. The trim removed 4 bases at V and 4 bases at J, leaving 19 bases unmatched. This CDR3 region has 20 residues. The germline CDR1 and CDR2 sequences are SGHRS and YFSETQ. CDR3 in amino acids: CASSPSLVAGQGMFNEKLFF. The CDR3 region has the DNA TGCGCCAGCAGCCCTTCCCTGGTAGCGGGACAGGGGATGTTTAATGAAAAACTGTTTTTT.

This clonotype was recorded at least ten times. The chain uses TRBV18 and TRBJ1-2; D not certain. V lost 5 bases and J lost 4, with 11 bases in between. The germline V gene has CDR1 KGHSH and CDR2 LQKENI. This CDR3 region has 13 residues. This CDR3 is CASSGSAAYGYTF. CDR3 bases: TGTGCCAGCTCAGGGTCCGCGGCCTATGGCTACACCTTC.

This clonotype has only one observation. The chain employs TRBV11-2 and TRBJ1-1, with D possibly being TRBD1 (5 bases). CDR1 and CDR2 from the germline V gene are SGHAT and FQNNGV. The CDR3 sequence is 13 residues long. V was trimmed by 5 bases and J by 3 bases, leaving 10 bases between them. The CDR3 loop is CASSRMGDTEAFF. The CDR3 bases are TGTGCCAGCAGCCGGATGGGGGACACTGAAGCTTTCTTT.

At least ten counts were recorded for this clonotype. V and J are TRBV7-9 and TRBJ1-1; TRBD1 might be the D (5 bases). The CDR3 is made up of 14 amino acids. The germline V and J ends were trimmed by 7 bases and 2 bases, with 14 bases remaining between them. The germline V gene has CDR1 SEHNR and CDR2 FQNEAQ (reference sequence). The CDR3 bases are TGTGCCAGCACCCACGGGACGGTCAACACTGAAGCTTTCTTT. Encoded protein: CASTHGTVNTEAFF.

This clonotype was seen repeatedly, ten times or more. The V and J genes are TRBV12-3 or TRBV12-4 and TRBJ2-3; D may be TRBD1 (5 bases). The germline V and J ends were trimmed by 6 bases and 1 base, with 8 bases remaining between them. The CDR3 is 13 residues long. The CDR3 reads CASRQTGTDTQYF. The CDR3 bases are TGTGCCAGCAGACAGACAGGCACAGATACGCAGTATTTT.

The genes are TRBV30 and TRBJ1-2; the D gene is possibly TRBD1 (5 bases). Germline CDR1 is GTSNPN and CDR2 is SVGIG (reference sequence). V was pared by 2 bases and J by 7 bases, with 14 bases between. The length of the CDR3 is 13 residues. Here the CDR3 DNA reads TGTGCCTGGAGTACCAATCTCCAGGGTGGCTACACCTTC. Residues: CAWSTNLQGGYTF.

The chain combines TRBV20-1 with TRBJ1-6, with D tentatively TRBD1 (6 bases). V lost 1 base and J 4 bases, leaving 8 bases between the germline ends. This CDR3 spans 14 amino acids. The germline gives CDR1 DFQATT, CDR2 SNEGSKA (reference sequence). The CDR3 nucleotides are TGCAGTGCTAGAGTGGGACAATATAATTCACCCCTCCACTTT. Translation: CSARVGQYNSPLHF.

The rearrangement joins TRBV12-3 or TRBV12-4 to TRBJ2-1; D remains ambiguous. This CDR3 has 16 residues. V was clipped by 5 bases and J by 4 bases, with 18 bases between them. The CDR3 DNA reads TGTGCCAGCAGTACGTCCCGGACGAATCAATACAATGAGCAGTTCTTC. Its translation is CASSTSRTNQYNEQFF.

This clonotype showed up just a few times. This chain links TRBV12-3 or TRBV12-4 with TRBJ2-1, with TRBD2 as a possible D gene (6 bases). The CDR3 totals 15 residues. The V end was cut by 6 bases, the J end by 4 bases, with 16 bases between. The CDR3 sequence: CASSRDGTLYNEQFF. The CDR3 DNA sequence: TGTGCCAGCAGCCGAGACGGGACTCTTTACAATGAGCAGTTCTTC.

The chain joins TRBV4-1 to TRBJ2-5; D perhaps matches TRBD1 (5 bases). The germline V gene encodes CDR1 MGHRA and CDR2 YSYEKL. Trimming took 4 bases from V and 0 from J, leaving 12 bases between them. CDR3 length equals 15 residues. As DNA, the CDR3 is TGCGCCAGCAGCCCCGTTACAGGCTACCAAGAGACCCAGTACTTC. Translated, it gives CASSPVTGYQETQYF.

The gene calls are TRBV20-1 and TRBJ2-3, with D perhaps matching TRBD1 or TRBD2 (6 bases each). Trimming removed 3 bases from V and 6 bases from J, with 16 bases in between. Germline loops: CDR1 DFQATT, CDR2 SNEGSKA (reference sequence). The CDR3 runs to 14 residues. For the CDR3, the DNA is TGCAGTGCTAGTGATGTGGGGGGCCCGGATACGCAGTATTTT. Amino acid sequence: CSASDVGGPDTQYF.

This clonotype was observed a few times. The chain joins TRBV6-1 to TRBJ2-4, with 9 nucleotides matching TRBD1. The junction had 11 bases not matched to a gene; V was cut back by 4 bases and J by 1 base. The CDR3 covers 18 residues. The germline V gene has CDR1 MNHNS and CDR2 SASEGT. This chain's CDR3 is CASSAGTGSRGAKNIQYF. The CDR3 DNA follows: TGTGCCAGCAGTGCCGGGACAGGGAGTCGAGGGGCCAAAAACATTCAGTACTTC.

The chain employs TRBV2 and TRBJ2-2; TRBD1 matches at 7 bases. The CDR3 is 15 amino acids. Trimming removed 5 bases from V and 0 bases from J; junction bases left unmatched: 3. In germline, CDR1 is SNHLY, CDR2 FYNNEI. CDR3 amino acids: CASSHRGPNTGELFF. CDR3 bases: TGTGCCAGCAGTCACAGGGGCCCGAACACCGGGGAGCTGTTTTTT.

This rearrangement joins TRBV28 to TRBJ2-1; no clear D gene. The CDR3 covers 11 residues. V lost 3 bases and J lost 12, with 9 bases in between. Germline V gene sequence: CDR1 MDHEN, CDR2 SYDVKM. The CDR3 region has the DNA TGTGCCAGCAGTTTTTTGGGTCCGCAGTTCTTC. It codes for CASSFLGPQFF.

This clonotype was observed a handful of times. The V and J genes are TRBV12-3 or TRBV12-4 and TRBJ1-5; weak D call: TRBD1 (6 bases). Trimming pared 6 bases from V and 6 bases from J, leaving 12 bases between. The CDR3 is 13 residues long. The DNA of the CDR3 is TGTGCCAGCAGCGTGGGACAACTTCAGCCCCAGCATTTT. Translated: CASSVGQLQPQHF.

V gene TRBV12-3 or TRBV12-4 combines with J gene TRBJ1-4, with D unresolved. Between the trimmed V and J ends, which lost 8 bases and 6 bases, there was a span of 16 bases. This CDR3 has 14 residues. The CDR3 DNA reads TGTGCCAGCGGAAGAGGTACAAAGGATGAAAAACTGTTTTTT. Amino acids: CASGRGTKDEKLFF.

The chain recombines TRBV20-1 with TRBJ1-6; D ambiguous. Trimming took 1 base from V and 4 from J, leaving 14 bases between them. The CDR3 runs 16 residues. CDR1 DFQATT and CDR2 SNEGSKA come from the germline V gene (reference sequence). In nucleotides, the CDR3 is TGCAGTGCTAGAGGGTCCGGGAGGGTTTATAATTCACCCCTCCACTTT. It encodes CSARGSGRVYNSPLHF.

V gene TRBV4-1 combines with J gene TRBJ2-1; D is possibly TRBD1 (6 bases). V lost 3 bases and J 3 bases, leaving 12 bases between the germline ends. The CDR3 runs 15 residues. The germline V gene has CDR1 MGHRA and CDR2 YSYEKL. The chain's CDR3 is CASSQNTGNYNEQFF. The CDR3 coding sequence is TGCGCCAGCAGCCAGAACACAGGGAACTACAATGAGCAGTTCTTC.

This chain connects TRBV5-4 to TRBJ2-7, with D perhaps matching TRBD1 (6 bases). Trimming removed 0 bases from V and 9 bases from J, with 10 bases in between. The CDR3 length is 12 residues. Germline V CDR1 and CDR2: SGHNT, YYREEE (reference sequence). This CDR3 is CASSLEDSLQYF. In DNA, the CDR3 is TGTGCCAGCAGCTTGGAGGACAGCTTGCAGTACTTC.

This clonotype occurred many times. The chain combines TRBV6-1 with TRBJ2-4; tentatively, D is TRBD2 (6 bases). V was cut by 7 bases and J by 2 bases, with 15 bases left in between. Germline values: CDR1 MNHNS, CDR2 SASEGT. CDR3 size: 15 residues. CDR3: CASTGFSGSKNIQYF. The CDR3 nucleotides are TGTGCCAGCACGGGATTTAGCGGCTCCAAAAACATTCAGTACTTC.

J is TRBJ2-7 and V is TRBV5-6; the D call may be TRBD1 or TRBD2 (5 bases each). Germline V lookup: CDR1 SGHDT, CDR2 YYEEEE. V dropped 0 bases and J dropped 9 bases, with 7 bases sitting between them. This CDR3 is built from 11 residues. DNA for the CDR3: TGTGCCAGCAGCTTGGAAGGGACGCAGTACTTC. This sequence encodes CASSLEGTQYF.

This clonotype has a count of ten or more. This rearrangement joins TRBV5-1 to TRBJ2-3, with D possibly called TRBD1 or TRBD2 (7 bases each). The CDR3 has 16 residues. Looked up from germline, CDR1 is SGHRS and CDR2 is YFSETQ. Deletions cut 2 bases from V and 3 bases from J, with 16 bases between. In nucleotides, the CDR3 is TGCGCCAGCAGCTTTATCAGCGGGACAGAAACAGATACGCAGTATTTT. Translation gives CASSFISGTETDTQYF.

This clonotype was detected a few times. This chain uses TRBV4-1 with TRBJ2-1; 11 bases line up with TRBD1. V shed 4 bases, J shed 7 bases, and the junction held 12 bases outside the gene matches. In germline, CDR1 is MGHRA, CDR2 YSYEKL. This CDR3 comprises 17 residues. In DNA form, the CDR3 reads TGCGCCAGCAGCCCGGTTTATCCGGGACAGGGGGTTAATGAGCAGTTCTTC. This gives the protein CASSPVYPGQGVNEQFF.

As regards this clonotype: A junction end diverges from the germline sequence, so it may reflect a read error. V usage is TRBV12-5 and J usage is TRBJ2-3, with D possibly being TRBD2 (6 bases). Germline CDR1 is LGHNT and CDR2 is FRNRAP. The CDR3 contains 13 residues. CDR3: CASVLGLTDTQYF. The DNA for the CDR3 is TGTGCTAGTGTTTTGGGACTCACAGATACGCAGTATTTT.

This clonotype was picked up a small number of times. The J gene is TRBJ2-1, the V gene TRBV6-2 or TRBV6-3; possibly TRBD1 for D (6 bases). Deletions cut 9 bases from V and 2 bases from J, with 14 bases between. Germline CDR1 and CDR2: MNHEY and SVGEGT. The CDR3 runs to 14 residues. The DNA of the CDR3 is TGTGCCAGTGACCAGGGGATCCCCTACAATGAGCAGTTCTTC. Protein sequence: CASDQGIPYNEQFF.